The 27 T cell receptor beta chains below were found in one sample sequenced in a study of cytomegalovirus exposure and HLA in healthy donors. 13 Jbeta primers and 60 Vbeta primers were used for the PCR. TCRdb keeps only in-frame clones here, not all; method: immunoSEQ multiplex PCR. The sample shows around 200,000 clones, around 80% of them seen only once. Sequencing was done on a sample of PBMCs. Every receptor here comes from a girl aged 2-10 years in good health and CMV-seropositive.

The V gene is TRBV5-4, the J gene TRBJ2-1; 11 bases are a match to TRBD2. Trimming took 2 bases from V and 4 from J; bases not matched to a gene: 2. The CDR3 runs to 15 residues. Germline values: CDR1 SGHNT, CDR2 YYREEE (reference sequence). CDR3: CASSFRLAGYNEQFF. The DNA for the CDR3 is TGTGCCAGCAGCTTTCGACTAGCGGGGTACAATGAGCAGTTCTTC.

With regard to this clone: At one of its ends the junction is not consistent with the germline gene, which may arise from a read error. The V and J genes are TRBV14 and TRBJ2-3; weak D call: TRBD2 (7 bases). CDR3 size: 16 residues. Per the germline V gene, CDR1 is SGHDN and CDR2 is FVKESK. CDR3 nucleotide sequence: TGTGCCAGCAGCCGATGGGACTACAGGGTTACAGATTCGCAGTATTTT. It specifies CASSRWDYRVTDSQYF.

J is TRBJ1-2 and V is TRBV28; 8 nucleotides match TRBD1. Germline lookup yields CDR1 MDHEN and CDR2 SYDVKM. The CDR3 consists of 13 residues. J gave up 3 bases and V 10 bases, and 7 bases lay outside the gene matches. CDR3 residues: CATRQGLYYGYTF. CDR3 DNA: TGTGCCACCCGACAGGGGCTATACTATGGCTACACCTTC.

This chain uses TRBV5-4 with TRBJ1-1; no definite D call. The CDR3 sequence is 13 residues long. From germline, CDR1 is SGHNT and CDR2 YYREEE (reference sequence). Deletions cut 0 bases from V and 1 base from J, with 4 bases between. The CDR3 loop is CASSLDTNTEAFF. The DNA for the CDR3 is TGTGCCAGCAGCTTGGACACGAACACTGAAGCTTTCTTT.

The chain links TRBV5-1 to TRBJ2-5, with 8 bases matching TRBD1. Germline CDR1 SGHRS, CDR2 YFSETQ. The trim removed 4 bases at V and 2 bases at J, leaving 7 bases unmatched. This CDR3 comprises 15 residues. CDR3 protein: CASSSGQGLQETQYF. The CDR3 bases are TGCGCCAGCAGCAGCGGACAGGGCCTACAAGAGACCCAGTACTTC.

The chain recombines TRBV5-4 with TRBJ1-4; TRBD1 might be the D (6 bases). CDR3 length: 15 amino acids. The V end was cut by 4 bases, the J end by 8 bases, with 18 bases between. Germline V lookup: CDR1 SGHNT, CDR2 YYREEE (reference sequence). DNA of the CDR3: TGTGCCAGCAGCGCCACACAGGGAGGGGGGGAAAAACTGTTTTTT. Translated, it gives CASSATQGGGEKLFF.

J is TRBJ2-7 and V is TRBV27; 9 positions match TRBD2. Germline V gene data show CDR1 as MNHEY and CDR2 as SMNVEV (reference sequence). The trim removed 5 bases at V and 0 bases at J, leaving 11 bases unmatched. The CDR3 loop spans 17 amino acids. Written as DNA, the CDR3 is TGTGCCAGCAGTCCCCGCGGGGGCGGGGGGGCCTCCTACGAGCAGTACTTC. Protein sequence: CASSPRGGGGASYEQYF.

This rearrangement joins TRBV4-2 to TRBJ2-6; D gene uncertain. V was shortened by 0 bases and J by 0 bases, with 12 bases between the two germline ends. The CDR3 runs to 18 residues. The germline V gene has CDR1 LGHNA and CDR2 YNFKEQ. This CDR3 is CASSQDPEHFSGANVLTF. The CDR3 nucleotides read TGTGCCAGCAGCCAAGATCCCGAGCACTTCTCTGGGGCCAACGTCCTGACTTTC.

This chain connects TRBV4-1 to TRBJ2-6; the D gene is possibly TRBD2 (5 bases). This CDR3 spans 16 amino acids. Germline V CDR1 and CDR2: MGHRA, YSYEKL. Trimming removed 1 base from V and 3 bases from J, with 10 bases in between. The CDR3 loop reads CASSQAGGGGANVLTF. The CDR3 bases are TGCGCCAGCAGCCAAGCGGGTGGAGGTGGGGCCAACGTCCTGACTTTC.

The rearrangement links TRBV10-3 to TRBJ2-3; D may be TRBD1 (5 bases). The CDR3 has 14 residues. Per the germline V gene, CDR1 is ENHRY and CDR2 is SYGVKD. V was trimmed by 5 bases and J by 2 bases, leaving 11 bases between them. The chain's CDR3 is CAISRQNPTDTQYF. Written as DNA, the CDR3 is TGTGCCATCAGTAGACAGAACCCCACAGATACGCAGTATTTT.

The V call is TRBV2, the J call TRBJ2-1; possibly TRBD1 for D (6 bases). Trimming left V 8 bases short and J 6 bases short, with 20 bases between. The V gene's germline CDR1 is SNHLY and CDR2 FYNNEI. There are 15 residues in the CDR3. This CDR3 reads CASQKGVMVTNEQFF. The CDR3 nucleotides read TGTGCCAGCCAAAAGGGGGTAATGGTTACCAATGAGCAGTTCTTC.

As for this clone: The junction departs from the called germline gene at one end, perhaps through a read error. The rearrangement uses TRBV9 and TRBJ1-4; D call uncertain. Looked up from germline, CDR1 is SGDLS and CDR2 is YYNGEE. The length of the CDR3 is 16 residues. The CDR3 DNA sequence: TGTGCCAGCAGCGTAGGGACTGCCGCAACTAATGAAGAACTGTTTTTT. Translating it yields CASSVGTAATNEELFF.

The chain couples TRBV5-1 to TRBJ1-1, with 7 bases identical to TRBD1. Trimming removed 5 bases from V and 2 bases from J; junction bases left unmatched: 6. CDR1 and CDR2 from the germline V gene are SGHRS and YFSETQ. The CDR3 is 14 residues long. This CDR3 reads CASRPGTANTEAFF. CDR3 coding DNA: TGCGCCAGCAGACCCGGGACAGCCAACACTGAAGCTTTCTTT.

CDR3: CASSVVPGTSGSNEQFF. The CDR3 coding sequence is TGTGCCAGCAGCGTAGTCCCGGGGACTAGCGGATCAAATGAGCAGTTCTTC. The V call is TRBV9, the J call TRBJ2-1; 11 nucleotides line up with TRBD2. Germline V lookup: CDR1 SGDLS, CDR2 YYNGEE. The CDR3 length is 17 residues. With V trimmed by 0 bases and J by 7 bases, 9 bases remained unmatched.

V is TRBV30 and J is TRBJ2-5, with a tentative D call TRBD2 (6 bases). The DNA end favors TRBJ2-7, so the J call may be wrong. The CDR3 length is 15 residues. Germline V CDR1 and CDR2: GTSNPN, SVGIG (reference sequence). CDR3 in amino acids: CAWSPLRTIGYEQYF. The DNA for the CDR3 is TGTGCCTGGAGTCCTCTCCGGACTATCGGCTACGAGCAGTACTTC.

The chain uses TRBV19 and TRBJ1-3; weak D call: TRBD1 (6 bases). This CDR3 is built from 16 residues. The V gene's germline CDR1 is LNHDA and CDR2 SQIVND (reference sequence). V shed 5 bases and J shed 4 bases, with 18 bases lying between them. CDR3 in amino acids: CASSAPGGPSGNTIYF. The CDR3 DNA sequence: TGTGCCAGTAGTGCCCCGGGGGGGCCCTCGGGAAACACCATATATTTT.

This rearrangement joins TRBV30 to TRBJ1-2; D call uncertain. The CDR3 has 14 residues. Germline lookup yields CDR1 GTSNPN and CDR2 SVGIG (reference sequence). Deletions cut 4 bases from V and 5 bases from J, with 17 bases between. CDR3 loop: CAWMAHEGTYGYTF. In DNA, the CDR3 is TGTGCCTGGATGGCCCATGAGGGAACGTATGGCTACACCTTC.

This clone was detected only a few times. The genes are TRBV6-4 and TRBJ2-7; 9 bases map to TRBD1. The V gene's germline CDR1 is MRHNA and CDR2 SNTAGT. The CDR3 spans 14 residues. Germline trimming cut 4 bases from V and 1 base from J; bases unmatched to any gene: 2. CDR3 sequence (DNA): TGTGCCAGCAGTGTGGACAGGGGATCCTACGAGCAGTACTTC. Translated, it gives CASSVDRGSYEQYF.

V gene TRBV11-1 combines with J gene TRBJ1-1; 9 bases agree with TRBD1. CDR3 length: 13 amino acids. V dropped 5 bases and J dropped 5; count of bases not matched to a gene: 3. Germline V gene data show CDR1 as SGHAT and CDR2 as FQDESV (reference sequence). In DNA, the CDR3 is TGTGCCAGCAGCCCGGACAGGGGTACTGAAGCTTTCTTT. The encoded protein is CASSPDRGTEAFF.

The chain combines TRBV7-6 with TRBJ1-3; D is undetermined. This CDR3 has 15 amino acids. The germline V and J ends were trimmed by 6 bases and 0 bases, with 12 bases remaining between them. Looked up from germline, CDR1 is SGHVS and CDR2 is FNYEAQ. CDR3 sequence (DNA): TGTGCCAGCAGATCGAACACAGTCTCTGGAAACACCATATATTTT. Its translation: CASRSNTVSGNTIYF.

The CDR3 region is CASSYAEYNEQFF. The DNA of the CDR3 is TGTGCCAGCAGTTACGCGGAGTACAATGAGCAGTTCTTC. The chain joins TRBV6-5 to TRBJ2-1; no firm D call. Germline V lookup: CDR1 MNHEY, CDR2 SVGAGI. V lost 2 bases and J 4 bases, leaving 6 bases between the germline ends. This CDR3 contains 13 residues.

This rearrangement joins TRBV28 to TRBJ1-2, with 9 nucleotides matching TRBD1. V dropped 6 bases and J dropped 10; count of bases not matched to a gene: 15. Germline CDR1 and CDR2: MDHEN and SYDVKM. The CDR3 length is 15 residues. CDR3 loop: CASSPLPAGTGYYTF. DNA for the CDR3: TGTGCCAGCAGCCCCTTGCCTGCCGGGACAGGGTACTACACCTTC.

CDR3 in amino acids: CASSKDRLNQPQHF. The CDR3 region has the DNA TGTGCCAGTAGTAAAGACAGGCTCAATCAGCCCCAGCATTTT. V and J are TRBV19 and TRBJ1-5; TRBD1 is a possible D gene (6 bases). Germline V lookup: CDR1 LNHDA, CDR2 SQIVND (reference sequence). CDR3 length equals 14 residues. Trimming removed 4 bases at V and 3 bases at J, with 10 bases between.

The V call is TRBV7-9, the J call TRBJ1-1; TRBD1 aligns across 11 bases. V dropped 5 bases and J dropped 6; count of bases not matched to a gene: 8. This CDR3 has 15 amino acids. From germline, CDR1 is SEHNR and CDR2 FQNEAQ (reference sequence). In DNA, the CDR3 is TGTGCCAGCAGCCCGGGACAGGGGGGGTCGTCTGAAGCTTTCTTT. Translating it yields CASSPGQGGSSEAFF.

The DNA for the CDR3 is TGTGCCAGTAGTACAAGCGGGACTAGCGGGAGTTTCCCCTACGAGCAGTACTTC. Protein product: CASSTSGTSGSFPYEQYF. The V and J genes are TRBV19 and TRBJ2-7, with 14 bases matching TRBD2. The junction had 10 bases not matched to a gene; V was cut back by 4 bases and J by 2 bases. Germline CDR1 is LNHDA and CDR2 is SQIVND (reference sequence). CDR3 length: 18 amino acids.

The V and J genes are TRBV30 and TRBJ1-2; possibly TRBD1 for D (6 bases). This CDR3 contains 13 residues. CDR1 GTSNPN and CDR2 SVGIG come from the germline V gene (reference sequence). Trimming shortened V by 4 bases and J by 8 bases, and 17 bases separated the two germline ends. In DNA form, the CDR3 reads TGTGCCTGGAATCCGGACAGCGCTGTAGGCTACACCTTC. This translates into CAWNPDSAVGYTF.

The chain links TRBV15 to TRBJ1-2; 7 nucleotides match TRBD1. CDR3 length: 12 residues. CDR1 and CDR2 from the germline V gene are LNHNV and YYDKDF (reference sequence). V gave up 6 bases and J gave up 7 bases; unmatched junction bases: 5. Here the CDR3 DNA reads TGTGCCACCAGAGACAGGGAGTCTGGCTACACCTTC. It yields the protein CATRDRESGYTF.